This TCR delta chain originates from a study of gammadelta T cells in human blood (dated by TCRdb to about 2020). Study-wide conclusions, independent of this receptor: According to the study, polyclonal expansion of innate gamma-delta T cells right after birth appeared to be driven by microbial exposure.

Library preparation was by RT-PCR. The listed sequencing device is Illumina MiSeq. Via CATT, TCRdb reprocessed the public reads, and rows with identical DNA were then joined. The sample table lists under 2,000 delta-chain clones, more than 8% of them with a count of one. Roughly 4% of the sample rests with the top ten. This clone counts as medium-sized (0.01 to 0.1%). Its recognized antigen is unknown. Per-base quality was not reported, and no clone a single base away is much larger than it. The germline V gene encodes CDR1 TSWWSYY and CDR2 QGS. The CDR3, cysteine through phenylalanine, is 23 amino acids long. Of the read, only the CDR3 DNA is kept; its 69 bases are in frame from base 1. V loses 4 bases of germline sequence and J loses 1 base, and the interval between the two ends is 37 bases.

This chain joins TRDV1 to TRDJ1, with a tentative D call of TRDD2 or TRDD3, each matching 9 bases. Source material: non-Vgamma9Vdelta2 gamma-delta T cells from infant blood. The origin of this receptor is a human donor. The nucleotide sequence is given as TGTGCTCTTGGGGGTCTTCCCCAACCTTCCTACGGTACTGGGGGAACTTTCACCGATAAACTCATCTTT. Translated, it gives CALGGLPQPSYGTGGTFTDKLIF.